This T cell receptor beta chain was recovered during a study of human T cells and chemical hapten exposure. This clonotype was seen only a few times. V dropped 3 bases and J dropped 2; count of bases not matched to a gene: 1. The CDR3 runs to 15 residues. Germline V gene data show CDR1 as LGHNA and CDR2 as YNFKEQ. Noted time point: pre-sensitization, week 0. Treatment denoted: therapeutic diphenylcyclopropenone sensitization with weekly scalp DPC. Original data processing: More than 95,000 TCRs per sample was the median, with a range of about 20,000 to 690,600. Each CDR3 protein gets one entry after TCRdb re-called the RACE reads with MiXCR. TCRdb's processing, not the authors', yielded these V and J calls. Of 99,000 or so distinct CDR3 sequences listed, 11% are singletons.

The chain recombines TRBV4-2 with TRBJ2-1; 10 nucleotides line up with TRBD2. The receptor was isolated from an older woman with alopecia areata. Some clones in this sample may be carry-over from other donors' samples. Material: whole blood, obtained in connection with sensitization to the hapten diphenylcyclopropenone (DPC). DNA of the CDR3: TGTGCCAGCAGCCACGGGACTAGCGCCTACAATGAGCAGTTCTTC. Encoded protein: CASSHGTSAYNEQFF.